This T cell receptor (beta chain) appears in the sequencing data of a study of blood T cell repertoires in COVID-19. Details on this clone: At the DNA level, this CDR3 is encoded by other sequences in the same sample as well.

Deletions cut 2 bases from V and 4 bases from J, with 8 bases between. The CDR3 has 13 amino acids. Produced via immunoSEQ multiplex PCR; TCRdb's table is partial and in-frame only. This table has around 260,000 clones, around nine tenths appearing once. Sequenced sample: peripheral blood. This receptor was obtained from a middle-aged man who had recovered from COVID-19. The chain combines TRBV12-3 or TRBV12-4 with TRBJ1-1, with D unclear. This CDR3 is CASSLKGGTEAFF. CDR3 nucleotides: TGTGCCAGCAGTTTAAAGGGAGGCACTGAAGCTTTCTTT.